This TCR beta chain was retrieved from a study of cytomegalovirus exposure and HLA in healthy donors. The study's findings and limits: An analysis that came later showed most CMV-associated TCR beta chains appearing HLA-restricted. It has been reported that TCR beta sequences accurately predicted the HLA-A and HLA-B alleles of most subjects.

The CDR3 contains 16 residues. Germline CDR1 and CDR2: MGHRA and YSYEKL. J gave up 5 bases and V 5 bases, and 10 bases lay outside the gene matches. With regard to this clone: No antigen is known for it.

The PCR contained 60 Vbeta and 13 Jbeta primers. Sequenced by immunoSEQ multiplex PCR; TCRdb stores in-frame clones only, minus some. The table has 110,000 or so clones, about four fifths seen once. Input material: PBMCs. This chain links TRBV4-1 with TRBJ2-3, with 10 bases identical to TRBD1. This clonotype originated in a woman aged 18-29 years in good health and CMV-seronegative. CDR3 nucleotides: TGCGCCAGCAGCGGATCTGACAGGGGGCGCGGAGATACGCAGTATTTT. Amino acids: CASSGSDRGRGDTQYF.